The 4 T cell receptor beta chains reported below all come from one sample, sequenced in a study of CD8 T cells in ankylosing spondylitis. In TCRdb, the 5' RACE reads were re-called with MiXCR into one record per CDR3 protein. The data show about 320,000 distinct CDR3 sequences, around a tenth seen once. The specimen was blood, either unsorted or a sorted T cell fraction (not recorded which). These receptors all stem from a female donor with ankylosing spondylitis or in good health (not recorded which).

The genes are TRBV7-9 and TRBJ2-2, with D uncertain. CDR1 is SEHNR and CDR2 is FQNEAQ in the germline V gene (reference sequence). V shed 2 bases and J shed 2 bases, with 9 bases lying between them. The CDR3 loop spans 15 amino acids. The CDR3 loop reads CASSLRQLNTGELFF. The CDR3 bases are TGTGCCAGCAGCTTAAGGCAGTTAAACACCGGGGAGCTGTTTTTT.

This clonotype was counted only a few times. V usage is TRBV4-1 and J usage is TRBJ1-5, with D uncertain. The CDR3 length is 14 residues. Trimming removed 1 base at V and 8 bases at J, with 12 bases between. Germline V gene lookup returns CDR1 MGHRA and CDR2 YSYEKL. CDR3 in amino acids: CASSQVGGVEPQHF. In DNA form, the CDR3 reads TGCGCCAGCAGCCAAGTGGGCGGGGTTGAGCCCCAGCATTTT.

This rearrangement joins TRBV6-1 to TRBJ1-3; D unresolved. V was shortened by 4 bases and J by 3 bases, with 16 bases between the two germline ends. There are 16 residues in the CDR3. Germline V CDR1 and CDR2: MNHNS, SASEGT. CDR3 nucleotides: TGTGCCAGCAGTGCGTTCTCGGATCATGGTGGAAACACCATATATTTT. As protein: CASSAFSDHGGNTIYF.

This clonotype was recorded at least ten times. The rearrangement uses TRBV20-1 and TRBJ2-3, with D maybe TRBD2 (6 bases). Looked up from germline, CDR1 is DFQATT and CDR2 is SNEGSKA (reference sequence). This CDR3 has 14 amino acids. V was trimmed by 4 bases and J by 4 bases, leaving 15 bases between them. The CDR3 protein is CSAILARGADTQYF. CDR3 coding DNA: TGCAGTGCTATCCTAGCGAGAGGGGCAGATACGCAGTATTTT.